These T cell receptor beta chains were read from a single sample in a study of blood T cell repertoires in COVID-19. This table comes from immunoSEQ multiplex PCR, and its TCRdb copy is limited to in-frame clones, with some not included. The sample has around 210,000 clones, roughly 90% seen once; the top ten hold around 8.4%. Input material: PBMCs or T cells enriched from blood (not recorded which). The source is a woman aged 18-35 years who had recovered from COVID-19. Each CDR3 is given with its conserved first and last residue. Each record gives: clone size, D gene, V gene, CDR3 length, J gene, CDR3 protein, CDR3 DNA. The D gene is left open where the match is weak. For some rows the clone size is stated as once, few or many, or as a class when expanded; others skip it.

>NA|NA|TRBV5-1|16|TRBJ2-3
CASSAELGHVTDTQYF
TGCGCCAGCAGCGCGGAATTAGGACATGTCACAGATACGCAGTATTTT
>NA|NA|TRBV30|12|TRBJ1-2
CAWGKYEHGYTF
TGTGCCTGGGGGAAGTATGAGCATGGCTACACCTTC
>once|TRBD2|TRBV10-3|16|TRBJ2-7
CAISEEAGGSSYEQYF
TGTGCCATCAGTGAGGAGGCGGGGGGGAGCTCCTACGAGCAGTACTTC
>NA|NA|TRBV6-5|14|TRBJ1-1
CASSITVTNTEAFF
TGTGCCAGCAGTATTACAGTTACGAACACTGAAGCTTTCTTT
>NA|NA|TRBV10-3|13|TRBJ1-1
CAIRYGGNTEAFF
TGTGCCATCAGGTACGGGGGGAACACTGAAGCTTTCTTT
>NA|TRBD1|TRBV4-1|17|TRBJ2-2
CASSQDLGQGRAGELFF
TGCGCCAGCAGCCAAGATCTTGGACAGGGGCGGGCCGGGGAGCTGTTTTTT
>NA|NA|TRBV19|15|TRBJ1-6
CASSTRQRSNSPLHF
TGTGCCAGTAGTACCCGACAGCGCTCCAATTCACCCCTCCACTTT
>NA|NA|TRBV5-1|11|TRBJ2-5
CASRTRGTQYF
TGCGCCAGCAGAACTCGGGGGACCCAGTACTTC
>once|NA|TRBV12-3/TRBV12-4|13|TRBJ2-7
CASSRPDKYEQYF
TGTGCCAGCAGCCGACCCGACAAATACGAGCAGTACTTC
>once|TRBD1|TRBV19|13|TRBJ1-5
CASRGTVNQPQHF
TGTGCCAGTAGGGGGACAGTAAATCAGCCCCAGCATTTT
>NA|NA|TRBV7-2|15|TRBJ2-1
CASSLAATEYNEQFF
TGTGCCAGCAGCTTAGCAGCGACAGAGTACAATGAGCAGTTCTTC
>NA|TRBD2|TRBV18|17|TRBJ2-3
CASSPPRAGGLKDTQYF
TGTGCCAGCTCACCACCGAGAGCGGGGGGGCTTAAAGATACGCAGTATTTT
>NA|TRBD1|TRBV6-4|15|TRBJ2-4
CASSEVAGGSNIQYF
TGTGCCAGCAGTGAGGTGGCAGGGGGCAGCAACATTCAGTACTTC
>NA|NA|TRBV13|15|TRBJ1-6
CASSFPPGAGSPLHF
TGTGCCAGCAGCTTCCCGCCAGGGGCAGGTTCACCCCTCCACTTT